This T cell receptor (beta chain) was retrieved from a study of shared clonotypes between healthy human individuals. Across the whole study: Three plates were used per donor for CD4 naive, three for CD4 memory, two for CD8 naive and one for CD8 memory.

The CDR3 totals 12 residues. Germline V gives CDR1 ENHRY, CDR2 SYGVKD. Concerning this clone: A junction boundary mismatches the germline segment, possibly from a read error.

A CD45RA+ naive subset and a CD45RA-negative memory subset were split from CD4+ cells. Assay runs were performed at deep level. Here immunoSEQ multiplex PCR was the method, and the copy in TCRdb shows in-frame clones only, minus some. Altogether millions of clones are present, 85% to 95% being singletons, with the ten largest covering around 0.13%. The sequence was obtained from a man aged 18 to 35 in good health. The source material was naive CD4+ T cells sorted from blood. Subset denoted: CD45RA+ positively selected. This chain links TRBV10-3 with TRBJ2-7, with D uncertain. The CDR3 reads CAISQSDYEQYF. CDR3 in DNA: TGTGCCATCAGTCAGTCAGACTACGAGCAGTACTTC.